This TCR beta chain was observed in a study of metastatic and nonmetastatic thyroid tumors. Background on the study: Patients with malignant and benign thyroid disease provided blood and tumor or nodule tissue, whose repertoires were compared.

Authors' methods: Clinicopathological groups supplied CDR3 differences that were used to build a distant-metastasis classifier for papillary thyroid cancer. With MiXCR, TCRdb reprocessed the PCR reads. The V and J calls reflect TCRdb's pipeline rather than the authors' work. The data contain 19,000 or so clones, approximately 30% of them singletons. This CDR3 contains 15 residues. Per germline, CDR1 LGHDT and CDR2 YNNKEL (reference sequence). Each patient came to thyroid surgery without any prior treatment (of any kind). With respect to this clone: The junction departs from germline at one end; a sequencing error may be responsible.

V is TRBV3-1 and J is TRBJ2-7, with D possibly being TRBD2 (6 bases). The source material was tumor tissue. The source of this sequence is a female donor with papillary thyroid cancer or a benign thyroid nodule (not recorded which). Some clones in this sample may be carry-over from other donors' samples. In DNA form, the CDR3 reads TGTGCCAGCAGCCGATCCCGGGACTTTACTTACGGGCAGTACTTC. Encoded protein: CASSRSRDFTYGQYF.